The 18 T cell receptor beta chains below all came from one sample that was sequenced in a study of blood T cell repertoires in acute mononucleosis (dated by TCRdb to about 2020). The full study reports these points: Both chains seemed to play a part in GLC-BM selection, with public TCRbeta motifs on BV14-BJ2 and BV20-BJ1 appearing together with a TCRalpha motif on AV5-AJ31.

To prepare the library, the immunoSEQ multiplex PCR assay was applied. TCRdb took over this immuneACCESS table, retaining in-frame rearrangements with V and J assigned. Such tables are incomplete; in checked studies, under half of the missing clones stem from an unresolved V gene, and the remainder is unexplained. Within this sample are some 1,800 clones, with roughly a quarter of them counted one time only. 20% to 25% of the sample rests with the top ten. This specimen's time point label, interpreted: convalescence about 6 months (5-8 months) after acute presentation (visit 7). The sequenced sample was EBV GLC epitope tetramer+ CD8+ T cells sorted from PBMCs, obtained during convalescence from infectious mononucleosis. The sample's cell subset or site label is to be understood as: CD8 T cells binding tetramer with EBV BMLF1 280-288 peptide (GLC-BM). These receptors were obtained from a woman aged 18 to 35 with infectious mononucleosis caused by EBV.

Concerning this clone itself: With a far larger clone one base away, a read error is the likely cause. The chain combines TRBV4-1 with TRBJ2-7; 12 bases agree with TRBD2. The germline V gene encodes CDR1 MGHRA and CDR2 YSYEKL. After removal of 4 bases from V and 3 bases from J, the junction contained 4 bases not matched to a gene. CDR3 size: 15 residues. CDR3: CASSPTSGSVYEQYF. In DNA, the CDR3 is TGCGCCAGCAGCCCGACTAGCGGGAGTGTCTACGAGCAGTACTTC.

This clone was detected many times. An end of the junction does not agree with germline; a read error may underlie this. The sample carries other DNA sequences with the same CDR3. The chain has TRBV29-1 and TRBJ1-2, with 7 bases that match TRBD1. CDR3 size: 12 residues. Germline V gives CDR1 SQVTM, CDR2 ANQGSEA. CDR3 in amino acids: CCVEGEGAGDTF. CDR3 bases: TGCTGCGTTGAAGGGGAGGGGGCTGGGGACACCTTC.

A note on this clone: The junction and the germline gene differ at one end; a read error may be behind it. This specimen includes other DNA sequences encoding the same CDR3. This chain connects TRBV29-1 to TRBJ1-1; weak D call: TRBD1 (5 bases). The germline V gene has CDR1 SQVTM and CDR2 ANQGSEA. The CDR3 length is 13 residues. The CDR3 DNA reads as TGCAGCGTGGGGGGTCAGGCGAACACTGTAGCTTTCTTT. Protein product: CSVGGQANTVAFF.

On this clone itself: Only one base separates this from a far larger clonotype, so it likely reflects a read error. The rearrangement uses TRBV10-3 and TRBJ2-1; 10 bases line up with TRBD2. The CDR3 spans 15 residues. The junction had 9 bases not matched to a gene; V was cut back by 6 bases and J by 7 bases. Looked up from germline, CDR1 is ENHRY and CDR2 is SYGVKD. In DNA form, the CDR3 reads TGTGCCATCAGCATCCTAGCGGGAGCGTCAAATGAGCAGTTCTTC. Its protein product is CAISILAGASNEQFF.

Details on this clone: A read error may explain this, as a much larger clone is one base away. The chain links TRBV27 to TRBJ2-7, with unresolved D. Germline CDR1 and CDR2: MNHEY and SMNVEV (reference sequence). This CDR3 has 11 amino acids. With 6 bases removed from V and 3 bases from J, the gap between germline ends came to 6 bases. The CDR3 reads CASSWNYEQYF. As DNA, the CDR3 is TGTGCCAGCAGCTGGAACTACGAGCAGTACTTC.

Worth noting for this clone: A far larger clone differs by one base, so this is likely a read error. V usage is TRBV4-1 and J usage is TRBJ2-1; D may be TRBD2 (5 bases). This CDR3 contains 15 residues. Germline values: CDR1 MGHRA, CDR2 YSYEKL. The CDR3 sequence is CASTQGHGDGIEQFF. The CDR3 coding sequence is TGCGCCAGCACCCAAGGTCATGGAGACGGGATTGAGCAGTTCTTC.

This clone was counted between two and nine times. A far larger clone is off by one base, so a read error is likely. The V gene is TRBV9, the J gene TRBJ2-3; TRBD2 matches 9 bases. Germline V CDR1 and CDR2: SGDLS, YYNGEE. The CDR3 extends over 14 amino acids. The trim removed 3 bases at V and 5 bases at J, leaving 4 bases unmatched. CDR3 in amino acids: CASSDGTSQDTQYF. The CDR3 DNA reads as TGTGCCAGCAGCGACGGGACTAGCCAAGATACGCAGTATTTT.

At least ten counts were recorded for this clone. A far larger clone is just one base off, so this is likely a read error. CDR3 amino acids: CASSPTSGSVYEQLF. For the CDR3, the DNA is TGTGCCAGCAGCCCGACCAGCGGGAGTGTCTATGAGCAGCTCTTC. The rearrangement joins TRBV7-8 to TRBJ2-1, with 8 bases aligning to TRBD2. The CDR3 sequence is 15 residues long. CDR1 and CDR2 from the germline V gene are SGHVS and FQNEAQ. Full variable domain (remainder filled in from reference TRBV7-8 and TRBJ2-1): GAGVSQSPRYKVAKRGQDVALRCDPISGHVSLFWYQQALGQGPEFLTYFQNEAQLDKSGLPSDRFFAERPEGSVSTLKIQRTQQEDSAVYLCASSPTSGSVYEQLFGPGTRLTVL.

The sample holds a few counts of this clone. It may be a read error: a sequence one base away is much more abundant. This rearrangement joins TRBV7-3 to TRBJ1-2, with TRBD1 as a possible D gene (5 bases). V shed 6 bases and J shed 4 bases, with 21 bases lying between them. The CDR3 has 16 residues. CDR1 and CDR2 from the germline V gene are SGHTA and FQGTGA. Written as DNA, the CDR3 is TGTGCCAGCAGTTTAGCGCTTGGGGGACCCAGCTATGGCTACACCTTC. As protein: CASSLALGGPSYGYTF.

This clone was counted only a few times. This likely reflects a read error, since a far larger clone is one base away. The chain carries TRBV27 and TRBJ2-7; D may be TRBD2 (6 bases). Germline CDR1 reads MNHEY; CDR2 reads SMNVEV (reference sequence). The CDR3 is made up of 16 amino acids. CDR3 in DNA: TGTGCCATCAGTTTATCGATAGCGGCTACAGCCTACGAGCAGTACTTC. It translates to CAISLSIAATAYEQYF.

This clone was detected many times. At one end the junction does not follow the germline gene, possibly because of a read error. The chain couples TRBV6-4 to TRBJ2-1; D gene unclear. The CDR3 consists of 13 residues. CDR1 and CDR2 from the germline V gene are MRHNA and SNTAGT. CDR3 in amino acids: CASSYSWNNEQFF. The CDR3 DNA reads as TGTGCCAGCAGTTACTCGTGGAACAATGAGCAGTTCTTC.

The CDR3 loop reads CSGVGTRTDTQYF. DNA for the CDR3: TGCAGCGGTGTCGGGACCCGCACAGATACGCAGTATTTT. V gene TRBV29-1 combines with J gene TRBJ2-3; tentatively, D is TRBD1 or TRBD2 (5 bases each). This CDR3 is 13 amino acids long. V lost 7 bases and J 1 base, leaving 12 bases between the germline ends. Germline CDR1 is SQVTM and CDR2 is ANQGSEA.

This clone came up a few times. The chain recombines TRBV6-6 with TRBJ2-7; 7 bases match TRBD1. V lost 6 bases, J lost 2 bases, and 7 bases stayed unmatched. CDR3 length: 14 amino acids. CDR1 is MNHNY, CDR2 SVGAGI, per germline (reference sequence). As DNA, the CDR3 is TGTGCCAGCAGCTCACCGGGACAGACCTACGAGCAGTACTTC. This codes for CASSSPGQTYEQYF.

There are a few counts of this clone. This may arise from a read error, as a much more abundant clone is one base away. J is TRBJ2-3 and V is TRBV7-7; 8 nucleotides agree with TRBD2. Germline V CDR1 and CDR2: SSHAT, FNYEAQ (reference sequence). This CDR3 is 15 amino acids long. V was clipped by 5 bases and J by 6 bases; unmatched bases: 10. The CDR3 reads CASSRTSGSGDTQYF. In DNA form, the CDR3 reads TGTGCCAGCAGCCGGACAAGCGGGAGTGGCGATACGCAGTATTTT. The whole variable domain, filled in from reference TRBV7-7 and TRBJ2-3, reads GAGVSQSPRYKVTKRGQDVTLRCDPISSHATLYWYQQALGQGPEFLTYFNYEAQPDKSGLPSDRFSAERPEGSISTLTIQRTEQRDSAMYRCASSRTSGSGDTQYFGPGTRLTVL.

In this sample, this clone turned up many times. The chain carries TRBV23-1 and TRBJ1-2; 9 nucleotides agree with TRBD1. TRBV23-1 is filed as an ORF, its function uncertain. After removal of 2 bases from V and 3 bases from J, the junction contained 7 bases not matched to a gene. The length of the CDR3 is 16 residues. For the CDR3, the DNA is TGCGCCAGCAGTCAACGCGACAGGGGGGCCCACTATGGCTACACCTTC. Protein: CASSQRDRGAHYGYTF.

This clone was picked up many times. This rearrangement joins TRBV7-8 to TRBJ1-3; D is unresolved. This CDR3 spans 13 amino acids. Per the germline V gene, CDR1 is SGHVS and CDR2 is FQNEAQ. The V gene lost 5 bases and the J gene lost 5 bases, with 10 bases spanning the gap. CDR3 in amino acids: CASSGMTRNTIYF. The CDR3 bases are TGTGCCAGCAGCGGGATGACCCGAAACACCATATATTTT.

In regard to this clone: This likely came from a read error, as a far larger clone is one base away. This chain joins TRBV5-2 and TRBJ2-7. TRBV5-2 is a pseudogene. This CDR3 region has 11 residues. DNA for the CDR3: TGTGCCAGCAGCTGGAACTACGAGCAGTACTTC. Translating it yields CASSWNYEQYF.

Points on this clone: It is likely a read error: a sequence one base away is far more abundant. The sample has other DNA sequences that encode this CDR3 too. The chain carries TRBV29-1 and TRBJ1-2, with 7 bases that match TRBD1. The CDR3 runs 12 residues. The germline gives CDR1 SQVTM, CDR2 ANQGSEA. CDR3 sequence: CRVDGEGAGDTF. The DNA of the CDR3 is TGCCGCGTGGACGGGGAGGGGGCTGGGGACACCTTC. Full variable domain (missing parts from reference TRBV29-1 and TRBJ1-2): SAVISQKPSRDICQRGTSLTIQCQVDSQVTMMFWYRQQPGQSLTLIATANQGSEATYESGFVIDKFPISRPNLTFSTLTVSNMSPEDSSIYLCRVDGEGAGDTFGSGTRLTVV.